This paragraph reports one T cell receptor (beta chain). These data come from a study of Ad26.COV2.S vaccination and SARS-CoV-2 variants. Study details: The vaccine Ad26.COV2.S was put into the muscle once, or twice with 56 days between.

The treatment was: approximately 18 received Ad26.COV2.S at low or high dose, single or two shots; several received placebo; per-sample allocation not given. Samples came from day 63 after the first vaccine or placebo injection. Cohort 1b enrolled adults aged 18-55 years in Boston. Method: immunoSEQ multiplex PCR; TCRdb's copy keeps in-frame clones and lacks some. This table has approximately 350,000 clones, roughly 80% appearing once. Material: peripheral blood, obtained in a trial of Ad26.COV2.S vaccine versus placebo. The sequence was collected from a person between 18 and 60 years old who received the Ad26.COV2.S COVID-19 vaccine or a placebo.

In nucleotides, the CDR3 is TGTGCCAGCAGCGCCGGGGGGAATGCAGGGGCCAACGTCCTGACTTTC. Translated: CASSAGGNAGANVLTF. The V call is TRBV11-3, the J call TRBJ2-6; 7 bases are shared with TRBD2. V lost 5 bases, J lost 4 bases, and 8 bases stayed unmatched. The CDR3 sequence is 16 residues long. Germline V lookup: CDR1 SGHNT, CDR2 YENEEA.